The 28 T cell receptor beta chains below all came from one sample that was sequenced in a study of T cells in Graves' hyperthyroidism and ophthalmopathy. TCR beta CDR3 sequences were amplified from RNA transcripts. TCR CDR3 underwent first-round RT-PCR with the HTBI primer set. TCRdb itself ran the multiplex PCR reads through MiXCR, one entry per CDR3 protein. The data show under 300,000 distinct CDR3 sequences, 22% seen once. Material for sequencing was blood. These receptors all stem from a man aged 25-40 years with Graves' ophthalmopathy.

V gene TRBV7-3 combines with J gene TRBJ2-2; D is ambiguous. The CDR3 contains 14 residues. In germline, CDR1 is SGHTA, CDR2 FQGTGA. V lost 5 bases and J lost 1, with 8 bases in between. CDR3: CASSPRGNTGELFF. CDR3 nucleotide sequence: TGTGCCAGCAGCCCCCGAGGGAACACCGGGGAGCTGTTTTTT.

This clonotype was seen many times. The CDR3 is CASSLAFSGTYEQYF. CDR3 DNA sequence: TGCGCCAGCAGCTTGGCCTTTAGCGGGACGTACGAGCAGTACTTC. The gene calls are TRBV5-1 and TRBJ2-7, with TRBD2 matching 8 bases. CDR1 and CDR2 from the germline V gene are SGHRS and YFSETQ. The CDR3 covers 15 residues. The junction had 6 bases not matched to a gene; V was cut back by 0 bases and J by 4 bases.

This clonotype was recorded many times. The chain employs TRBV11-3 and TRBJ2-1; D is perhaps TRBD2 (5 bases). Trimming took off 7 bases at V and 2 bases at J, with 15 bases between the two ends. The CDR3 runs to 15 residues. Per the germline V gene, CDR1 is SGHNT and CDR2 is YENEEA. CDR3: CASTTGRSAYNEQFF. In DNA form, the CDR3 reads TGTGCCAGCACCACGGGGAGAAGCGCCTACAATGAGCAGTTCTTC.

This clonotype was seen only a few times. The CDR3 DNA follows: TGTGCCAGCAGCGGGATGAAGGGCAATGAGCAGTTCTTC. It codes for CASSGMKGNEQFF. The chain has TRBV28 and TRBJ2-1, with D possibly TRBD2 on 5 matching bases. This CDR3 has 13 amino acids. The germline CDR1 and CDR2 sequences are MDHEN and SYDVKM. Trimming took off 6 bases at V and 6 bases at J, with 12 bases between the two ends.

The chain uses TRBV5-1 and TRBJ2-7; TRBD2 might be the D (5 bases). Germline assignment: CDR1 SGHRS and CDR2 YFSETQ. This CDR3 comprises 17 residues. V lost 2 bases, J lost 2 bases, and 20 bases lay in between. The CDR3 sequence: CASSFRGLARKTYEQYF. The CDR3 region has the DNA TGCGCCAGCAGCTTTCGCGGCCTAGCCCGAAAAACCTACGAGCAGTACTTC.

This clonotype showed up just a few times. The J gene is TRBJ2-3, the V gene TRBV20-1; 10 bases agree with TRBD2. Germline CDR1 is DFQATT and CDR2 is SNEGSKA (reference sequence). V lost 2 bases and J lost 2; bases outside the gene matches: 10. The CDR3 contains 17 residues. The CDR3 here is CSARPTPLAGVTDTQYF. Written as DNA, the CDR3 is TGCAGTGCTAGACCCACCCCCCTAGCGGGAGTCACAGATACGCAGTATTTT.

This clonotype was seen more than once but under ten times. V usage is TRBV19 and J usage is TRBJ2-7; 10 bases match TRBD2. From germline, CDR1 is LNHDA and CDR2 SQIVND (reference sequence). The junction had 12 bases not matched to a gene; V was cut back by 10 bases and J by 6 bases. CDR3 size: 14 residues. The CDR3 region is CATRAPSGSREQYF. As DNA, the CDR3 is TGTGCCACCCGGGCGCCTAGCGGGAGCCGCGAGCAGTACTTC.

The J gene is TRBJ2-1, the V gene TRBV7-9, with 12 bases aligning to TRBD2. With V trimmed by 5 bases and J by 6 bases, 5 bases remained unmatched. The CDR3 consists of 15 residues. Germline V gene data show CDR1 as SEHNR and CDR2 as FQNEAQ (reference sequence). The CDR3 DNA follows: TGTGCCAGCAGCCCTTCTAGCGGGAGGGCCAATGAGCAGTTCTTC. It codes for CASSPSSGRANEQFF.

V is TRBV7-3 and J is TRBJ2-2; D not resolved. From germline, CDR1 is SGHTA and CDR2 FQGTGA. The CDR3 sequence is 14 residues long. Trimming pared 5 bases from V and 0 bases from J, leaving 7 bases between. The CDR3 coding sequence is TGTGCCAGCAGCCCACACTCGAACACCGGGGAGCTGTTTTTT. Translation: CASSPHSNTGELFF.

This clonotype was recorded many times. One junction end does not reproduce the germline sequence, and a read error may be involved. The rearrangement uses TRBV20-1 and TRBJ2-2, with TRBD2 as a possible D gene (5 bases). CDR3 length equals 15 residues. Germline values: CDR1 DFQATT, CDR2 SNEGSKA (reference sequence). As DNA, the CDR3 is TGCAGTGCCAGAGCGGTTGGGGCGAACACCGGGGAGCTGTTTTTT. It codes for CSARAVGANTGELFF.

This clonotype was found a few times. The genes are TRBV2 and TRBJ2-2; D is perhaps TRBD1 (7 bases). This CDR3 is built from 15 residues. Per germline, CDR1 SNHLY and CDR2 FYNNEI. Trimming left V 6 bases short and J 7 bases short, with 18 bases between. DNA of the CDR3: TGTGCCAGCAGGGTACCGGGACAGCGGGTCGGGGAGCTGTTTTTT. It yields the protein CASRVPGQRVGELFF.

This chain uses TRBV19 with TRBJ2-3; the match to TRBD2 covers 7 bases. CDR3 length equals 17 residues. J gave up 8 bases and V 9 bases, and 23 bases lay outside the gene matches. Per germline, CDR1 LNHDA and CDR2 SQIVND (reference sequence). CDR3 sequence: CARLDLVGRAKVGTQYF. DNA for the CDR3: TGTGCCAGACTAGATCTCGTGGGGAGGGCCAAGGTTGGTACGCAGTATTTT.

A few counts support this clonotype. CDR3 DNA: TGTGCCAGCAGCCCAGGGGGGGGAGATAATTCACCCCTCCACTTT. This sequence encodes CASSPGGGDNSPLHF. The chain has TRBV9 and TRBJ1-6; 7 bases align to TRBD1. This CDR3 has 15 residues. The V gene's germline CDR1 is SGDLS and CDR2 YYNGEE. With 4 bases clipped from V and 5 bases from J, the junction kept 6 bases outside the gene matches.

The chain is built from TRBV30 and TRBJ1-1; D is uncertain. V gave up 0 bases and J gave up 4 bases, with 24 bases separating them. Germline-derived CDR1 and CDR2 are GTSNPN and SVGIG (reference sequence). This CDR3 contains 18 residues. This CDR3 reads CAWSVWAKGSYSFTEAFF. CDR3 nucleotides: TGTGCCTGGAGTGTATGGGCCAAGGGCTCATATAGTTTCACTGAAGCTTTCTTT.

This clonotype showed up just a few times. The junction departs from germline at one end; a sequencing error may be responsible. The chain uses TRBV12-3 or TRBV12-4 and TRBJ2-1; 13 bases are a match to TRBD2. This CDR3 is built from 15 residues. This CDR3 is CATRLAGGSYDEQFF. The CDR3 bases are TGTGCCACCCGACTAGCGGGAGGTTCCTACGATGAGCAGTTCTTC.

This clonotype was counted many times. V is TRBV30 and J is TRBJ1-1, with D possibly being TRBD1 (5 bases). Per germline, CDR1 GTSNPN and CDR2 SVGIG (reference sequence). The CDR3 is 14 amino acids. The germline V and J ends were trimmed by 1 base and 2 bases, with 11 bases remaining between them. CDR3 protein: CAWSGGGANTEAFF. The CDR3 DNA is TGTGCCTGGAGTGGGGGGGGAGCTAACACTGAAGCTTTCTTT.

The V and J genes are TRBV29-1 and TRBJ1-3; possible D gene TRBD1, 6 bases. CDR1 and CDR2 from the germline V gene are SQVTM and ANQGSEA. The CDR3 sequence is 16 residues long. V gave up 4 bases and J gave up 3 bases, with 19 bases separating them. CDR3 bases: TGCAGCGTTGCCTGGAAGGGCGACAGGAGTGGAAACACCATATATTTT. Its translation: CSVAWKGDRSGNTIYF. The whole variable domain, remainder taken from reference TRBV29-1 and TRBJ1-3, is SAVISQKPSRDICQRGTSLTIQCQVDSQVTMMFWYRQQPGQSLTLIATANQGSEATYESGFVIDKFPISRPNLTFSTLTVSNMSPEDSSIYLCSVAWKGDRSGNTIYFGEGSWLTVV.

The CDR3 region is CASGQTGRLRIHEQYF. The CDR3, as DNA: TGTGCCAGCGGACAGACAGGGAGGCTTAGGATCCACGAGCAGTACTTC. V gene TRBV6-1 combines with J gene TRBJ2-7; a possible D gene is TRBD1 (7 bases). The germline gives CDR1 MNHNS, CDR2 SASEGT. The CDR3 covers 16 residues. V was clipped by 8 bases and J by 5 bases, with 25 bases between them.

This clonotype turned up a few times. The chain combines TRBV20-1 with TRBJ1-5; D possibly corresponds to TRBD1 (5 bases). The CDR3 is 14 amino acids. V gave up 4 bases and J gave up 3 bases, with 13 bases separating them. Germline CDR1 DFQATT, CDR2 SNEGSKA (reference sequence). CDR3 residues: CSAKADRTNQPQHF. As DNA, the CDR3 is TGCAGTGCTAAAGCCGACAGAACCAATCAGCCCCAGCATTTT.

The gene calls are TRBV20-1 and TRBJ2-3, with 10 bases matching TRBD2. V trimming: 4 bases; J trimming: 1 base; junction bases outside the gene matches: 2. This CDR3 region has 14 residues. Germline CDR1 and CDR2: DFQATT and SNEGSKA (reference sequence). For the CDR3, the DNA is TGCAGTGCTACCCTAGCGGGAGGCACAGATACGCAGTATTTT. It specifies CSATLAGGTDTQYF.

This chain connects TRBV18 to TRBJ1-4; D unclear. V was shortened by 3 bases and J by 0 bases, with 11 bases between the two germline ends. Germline-derived CDR1 and CDR2 are KGHSH and LQKENI. There are 16 residues in the CDR3. CDR3: CASSPRPLATNEKLFF. Here the CDR3 DNA reads TGTGCCAGCTCACCCCGGCCCCTCGCAACTAATGAAAAACTGTTTTTT.

This clonotype has just a few counts. CDR3 sequence reads: CSARDRGTGGFEAFF. The CDR3 nucleotides read TGCAGTGCTAGAGATAGAGGGACAGGGGGATTTGAAGCTTTCTTT. The chain combines TRBV20-1 with TRBJ1-1, with 11 bases fitting TRBD1. Germline V CDR1 and CDR2: DFQATT, SNEGSKA (reference sequence). With 0 bases clipped from V and 7 bases from J, the junction kept 7 bases outside the gene matches. This CDR3 has 15 residues.

As concerns this clonotype: This clone may be a read error of a much larger clone one base away. The chain combines TRBV5-1 with TRBJ2-3; perhaps D is TRBD1 or TRBD2 (5 bases each). Per germline, CDR1 SGHRS and CDR2 YFSETQ. The V gene lost 2 bases and the J gene lost 4 bases, with 14 bases spanning the gap. The length of the CDR3 is 15 residues. CDR3 in DNA: TGCGCCAGCAGCTTAAGGACAAGTAGCGCAGATACGCAGTATTTT. This sequence encodes CASSLRTSSADTQYF.

The chain is built from TRBV27 and TRBJ2-7, with a possible D match to TRBD1 (5 bases). Trimming stripped 2 bases from V and 1 base from J, with 12 bases between. Germline V gene lookup returns CDR1 MNHEY and CDR2 SMNVEV (reference sequence). The CDR3 totals 15 residues. The CDR3 reads CASSLKGWRSYEQYF. In DNA, the CDR3 is TGTGCCAGCAGTTTAAAGGGGTGGAGATCCTACGAGCAGTACTTC.

In its sample, this clonotype was seen many times. The rearrangement joins TRBV20-1 to TRBJ2-3; D gene ambiguous. This CDR3 contains 14 residues. Germline V gene sequence: CDR1 DFQATT, CDR2 SNEGSKA (reference sequence). The V gene lost 5 bases and the J gene lost 2 bases, with 14 bases spanning the gap. CDR3 coding DNA: TGCAGTGCTGGACGTGGGGTTACCACAGATACGCAGTATTTT. The encoded protein is CSAGRGVTTDTQYF.

The chain combines TRBV9 with TRBJ2-7; 9 nucleotides line up with TRBD1. J lost 0 bases, V lost 7 bases, and 11 bases had no gene match. Germline V lookup: CDR1 SGDLS, CDR2 YYNGEE. The CDR3 consists of 16 residues. The CDR3 region is CASSPPGTGSSYEQYF. The CDR3 nucleotides are TGTGCCAGCTCACCTCCCGGGACAGGGAGCTCCTACGAGCAGTACTTC.

This clonotype was found many times. V is TRBV2 and J is TRBJ2-1; D gene unclear. CDR1 and CDR2 from the germline V gene are SNHLY and FYNNEI. V lost 1 base and J 4 bases, leaving 5 bases between the germline ends. CDR3 length: 13 residues. CDR3 residues: CASSEVWYNEQFF. The DNA for the CDR3 is TGTGCCAGCAGTGAAGTTTGGTACAATGAGCAGTTCTTC.

V gene TRBV5-1 combines with J gene TRBJ2-7, with D tentatively TRBD1 (6 bases). The CDR3 has 13 residues. V was trimmed by 4 bases and J by 2 bases, leaving 10 bases between them. Looked up from germline, CDR1 is SGHRS and CDR2 is YFSETQ. The CDR3 bases are TGCGCCAGCAGCCCGGGACATGCCTACGAGCAGTACTTC. Encoded protein: CASSPGHAYEQYF.